Following are 2 T cell receptor beta chains from one sample sequenced in a study of blood T cells in healthy people across ages. With a J-beta primer mix and a sample-barcoded 5' primer, a second PCR ran about 7 to 12 cycles. TCRdb re-called the 5' RACE reads through MiXCR, storing one row per CDR3 protein. The data contain about 1 million distinct CDR3 sequences, under 30% of them seen just once; the ten biggest clones take up about 0.69%. This same sample was also part of a study on T cells of mothers and their children.

The material sequenced was blood. The receptor source for this set is a girl aged 2 to 9 in good health.

This clonotype was recorded a few times. V and J are TRBV3-1 and TRBJ1-5, with a weak D call TRBD1 (5 bases). With 0 bases removed from V and 0 bases from J, the gap between germline ends came to 15 bases. Germline V gives CDR1 LGHDT, CDR2 YNNKEL (reference sequence). This CDR3 has 18 amino acids. CDR3 nucleotide sequence: TGTGCCAGCAGCCAAGATAGGGGCCCTGGTTATAGCAATCAGCCCCAGCATTTT. Amino acids: CASSQDRGPGYSNQPQHF.

This clonotype was seen a few times. The chain carries TRBV28 and TRBJ2-3; 14 bases align to TRBD2. J gave up 5 bases and V 6 bases, and 4 bases lay outside the gene matches. Germline V gives CDR1 MDHEN, CDR2 SYDVKM. This CDR3 has 15 amino acids. CDR3: CASRGLAGVLDTQYF. As DNA, the CDR3 is TGTGCCAGCAGGGGACTAGCGGGAGTACTAGATACGCAGTATTTT. The complete variable domain, with remaining parts taken from reference TRBV28 and TRBJ2-3, reads DVKVTQSSRYLVKRTGEKVFLECVQDMDHENMFWYRQDPGLGLRLIYFSYDVKMKEKGDIPEGYSVSREKKERFSLILESASTNQTSMYLCASRGLAGVLDTQYFGPGTRLTVL.